These 4 T cell receptor beta chains originate from one sample sequenced in a study of blood T cell repertoires in COVID-19. Assay: immunoSEQ multiplex PCR; the TCRdb copy retains only in-frame clones and omits some. The sample holds roughly 190,000 clones, 76% seen once. Material for sequencing was PBMCs or T cells enriched from blood (not recorded which). All receptors derive from a woman in her forties or fifties with acute COVID-19.

The CDR3 coding sequence is TGTGCCTGGAACAGGGGAAGCAATCAGCCCCAGCATTTT. Its protein product is CAWNRGSNQPQHF. The chain carries TRBV30 and TRBJ1-5; the match to TRBD1 covers 7 bases. Germline loops: CDR1 GTSNPN, CDR2 SVGIG (reference sequence). CDR3 length: 13 amino acids. V lost 4 bases, J lost 1 base, and 1 base stayed unmatched.

The V and J genes are TRBV2 and TRBJ2-3; 8 nucleotides line up with TRBD2. The CDR3 loop spans 14 amino acids. The trim removed 8 bases at V and 1 base at J, leaving 5 bases unmatched. Germline V gene data show CDR1 as SNHLY and CDR2 as FYNNEI. The CDR3 DNA sequence: TGTGCCAGCGAGCGGGGGAGCCGCACAGATACGCAGTATTTT. This gives the protein CASERGSRTDTQYF. Drawing the rest from reference TRBV2 and TRBJ2-3, the complete variable domain is EPEVTQTPSHQVTQMGQEVILRCVPISNHLYFYWYRQILGQKVEFLVSFYNNEISEKSEIFDDQFSVERPDGSNFTLKIRSTKLEDSAMYFCASERGSRTDTQYFGPGTRLTVL.

This chain links TRBV14 with TRBJ1-4; D remains ambiguous. This CDR3 contains 13 residues. Trimming left V 3 bases short and J 8 bases short, with 10 bases between. Per the germline V gene, CDR1 is SGHDN and CDR2 is FVKESK. CDR3: CASSQRLGEKLFF. In DNA, the CDR3 is TGTGCCAGCAGCCAGCGACTTGGAGAAAAACTGTTTTTT.

This clone showed up just a few times. CDR3 nucleotides: TGTGCCAGCAGTGACGGACAGGGGGCAGATACGCAGTATTTT. It translates to CASSDGQGADTQYF. The genes are TRBV6-4 and TRBJ2-3, with 10 bases aligning to TRBD1. From germline, CDR1 is MRHNA and CDR2 SNTAGT. The CDR3 is 14 residues long. V lost 2 bases to trimming and J lost 4 bases; unmatched junction nucleotides: 0.